Presented here are 4 T cell receptor beta chains from one specimen sequenced in a study of CD8+ T cells in alopecia areata. The treatment denotes: oral pan-JAK inhibitor, 5-10 mg twice daily. Following RNA extraction, reverse transcription yielded cDNA that acted as the sequencing template. Generated by immunoSEQ multiplex PCR, the TCRdb table keeps only in-frame clones and is missing some. The data show about 120,000 clones, approximately 54% seen once. Sequences were derived from CD8+ T cells sorted from blood, sampled at week 24, from a patient treated with tofacitinib. The receptor source for this set is a human donor with alopecia areata.

This clone has a handful of counts. This CDR3 is CSVTDDEQYF. CDR3 DNA: TGCAGCGTGACGGATGACGAGCAGTACTTC. V gene TRBV29-1 combines with J gene TRBJ2-7, with unresolved D. Germline CDR1 is SQVTM and CDR2 is ANQGSEA. Trimming took off 6 bases at V and 5 bases at J, with 8 bases between the two ends. This CDR3 region has 10 residues.

The chain joins TRBV23-1 to TRBJ2-2; the D is unclear. TRBV23-1 is labeled an ORF, and its function is uncertain. The length of the CDR3 is 15 residues. Trimming took 2 bases from V and 0 from J, leaving 7 bases between them. The CDR3 spells CASSQKGSNTGELFF. CDR3 coding DNA: TGCGCCAGCAGTCAAAAGGGATCGAACACCGGGGAGCTGTTTTTT.

CDR3 bases: TGTGCCTGGAAGACGGCGGGGGGGCACATGGATACGCAGTATTTT. This sequence encodes CAWKTAGGHMDTQYF. The chain combines TRBV30 with TRBJ2-3; the match to TRBD2 covers 9 bases. The CDR3 spans 15 residues. V gave up 4 bases and J gave up 6 bases; unmatched junction bases: 11. Germline V gives CDR1 GTSNPN, CDR2 SVGIG (reference sequence).

The chain joins TRBV30 to TRBJ2-1; no definite D call. V gave up 2 bases and J gave up 0 bases, with 11 bases separating them. This CDR3 has 15 amino acids. Germline values: CDR1 GTSNPN, CDR2 SVGIG (reference sequence). CDR3 in DNA: TGTGCCTGGAGTCCGCCCCAGAGCTCCTACAATGAGCAGTTCTTC. Amino acids: CAWSPPQSSYNEQFF.